These 32 T cell receptor beta chains were all obtained from the same sample, sequenced in a study of T cell responses to AZD1222 COVID-19 vaccine. Here immunoSEQ multiplex PCR was the method, and the copy in TCRdb shows in-frame clones only, minus some. The table shows 100,000 to 150,000 clones, with approximately 89% occurring only once. The source was peripheral blood, collected 28 days after the second AZD1222 dose. Receptors were obtained from an adult who received the AZD1222 COVID-19 vaccine.

In its sample, this clone was seen a few times. The V gene is TRBV7-9, the J gene TRBJ1-3, with a possible D match to TRBD1 (6 bases). Germline V gives CDR1 SEHNR, CDR2 FQNEAQ (reference sequence). Trimming took 5 bases from V and 4 from J, leaving 21 bases between them. The CDR3 sequence is 17 residues long. CDR3: CASSGQTKQGVGNTIYF. The CDR3 coding sequence is TGTGCCAGCAGCGGCCAAACTAAACAGGGAGTCGGAAACACCATATATTTT. The variable domain in full, with the rest retrieved from reference TRBV7-9 and TRBJ1-3, is DTGVSQNPRHKITKRGQNVTFRCDPISEHNRLYWYRQTLGQGPEFLTYFQNEAQLEKSRLLSDRFSAERPKGSFSTLEIQRTEQGDSAMYLCASSGQTKQGVGNTIYFGEGSWLTVV.

The rearrangement joins TRBV5-4 to TRBJ2-1; maybe TRBD1 (5 bases). Germline assignment: CDR1 SGHNT and CDR2 YYREEE (reference sequence). This CDR3 comprises 14 residues. V lost 5 bases and J 3 bases, leaving 12 bases between the germline ends. The CDR3 region has the DNA TGTGCCAGCAGTAGACAGACCGACTACAATGAGCAGTTCTTC. Translating gives CASSRQTDYNEQFF. The full variable domain, completed using reference TRBV5-4 and TRBJ2-1, is ETGVTQSPTHLIKTRGQQVTLRCSSQSGHNTVSWYQQALGQGPQFIFQYYREEENGRGNFPPRFSGLQFPNYSSELNVNALELDDSALYLCASSRQTDYNEQFFGPGTRLTVL.

The chain combines TRBV29-1 with TRBJ1-5; 9 nucleotides match TRBD1. The CDR3 totals 15 residues. V shed 4 bases, J shed 3 bases, and the junction held 7 bases outside the gene matches. The germline V gene encodes CDR1 SQVTM and CDR2 ANQGSEA. CDR3 DNA: TGCAGCGTTGGTACCGGGACAGGGCACAATCAGCCCCAGCATTTT. Amino acids: CSVGTGTGHNQPQHF.

The chain uses TRBV28 and TRBJ2-7; 10 bases map to TRBD2. CDR3 length equals 15 residues. The V gene's germline CDR1 is MDHEN and CDR2 SYDVKM. V lost 6 bases, J lost 1 base, and 6 bases stayed unmatched. CDR3 sequence reads: CASSQSSGGSYEQYF. The CDR3 DNA is TGTGCCAGCAGCCAATCTAGCGGGGGATCCTACGAGCAGTACTTC.

The chain links TRBV28 to TRBJ2-1; 14 bases map to TRBD2. The germline CDR1 and CDR2 sequences are MDHEN and SYDVKM. The ends lost 6 bases at V and 6 bases at J; junction bases unmatched: 13. CDR3 size: 18 residues. The CDR3 loop reads CASSITTGLAGGTNEQFF. The CDR3 region has the DNA TGTGCCAGCAGCATTACCACCGGACTAGCGGGGGGAACCAATGAGCAGTTCTTC.

The gene calls are TRBV15 and TRBJ2-1; 10 bases map to TRBD2. The junction had 10 bases not matched to a gene; V was cut back by 3 bases and J by 8 bases. CDR3 length: 16 amino acids. Germline V gene sequence: CDR1 LNHNV, CDR2 YYDKDF (reference sequence). The CDR3 is CATSRNPSGGAYEQFF. CDR3 DNA: TGTGCCACCAGCAGGAACCCCAGCGGGGGGGCGTATGAGCAGTTCTTC.

The gene calls are TRBV5-5 and TRBJ1-6; a weak D match, TRBD1 (6 bases). The CDR3 covers 14 residues. Trimming took off 0 bases at V and 8 bases at J, with 9 bases between the two ends. The germline V gene has CDR1 SGHKS and CDR2 YYEKEE (reference sequence). CDR3 nucleotide sequence: TGTGCCAGCAGCTTGGCAGGGGTTGATTCACCCCTCCACTTT. Its protein is CASSLAGVDSPLHF.

The chain has TRBV6-5 and TRBJ1-2; TRBD1 is a possible D gene (6 bases). Germline V lookup: CDR1 MNHEY, CDR2 SVGAGI. The CDR3 is 15 residues long. V was clipped by 6 bases and J by 4 bases, with 18 bases between them. The CDR3 is CASSASGGAVYGYTF. CDR3 nucleotide sequence: TGTGCCAGCAGCGCCTCCGGGGGCGCGGTCTATGGCTACACCTTC.

The rearrangement joins TRBV12-3 or TRBV12-4 to TRBJ2-7, with D maybe TRBD2 (5 bases). V lost 6 bases and J lost 0, with 9 bases in between. The CDR3 is 13 amino acids. For the CDR3, the DNA is TGTGCCAGCAGCCACGGGGTCTCCTACGAGCAGTACTTC. As protein: CASSHGVSYEQYF.

CDR3 coding DNA: TGTGCCAGCAGTTACCCGGAGCAGTACTTC. It codes for CASSYPEQYF. This chain uses TRBV6-5 with TRBJ2-7; no definite D call. The CDR3 has 10 residues. Trimming removed 2 bases from V and 7 bases from J, with 3 bases in between. The germline gives CDR1 MNHEY, CDR2 SVGAGI.

The table lists this clone with a count of one. The V and J genes are TRBV18 and TRBJ2-1, with D unresolved. From germline, CDR1 is KGHSH and CDR2 LQKENI. This CDR3 is 14 amino acids long. Trimming removed 6 bases from V and 8 bases from J, with 17 bases in between. CDR3 loop: CASSFQTYWDEQFF. CDR3 coding DNA: TGTGCCAGCTCCTTTCAGACCTACTGGGATGAGCAGTTCTTC. The complete variable domain, with remaining parts taken from reference TRBV18 and TRBJ2-1, reads NAGVMQNPRHLVRRRGQEARLRCSPMKGHSHVYWYRQLPEEGLKFMVYLQKENIIDESGMPKERFSAEFPKEGPSILRIQQVVRGDSAAYFCASSFQTYWDEQFFGPGTRLTVL.

V and J are TRBV6-6 and TRBJ1-1; D unclear. The CDR3 loop spans 12 amino acids. The ends were cut back, 5 bases at V and 5 bases at J, with 9 bases in the middle. CDR1 is MNHNY, CDR2 SVGAGI, per germline (reference sequence). This chain's CDR3 is CASSQRPTEAFF. Here the CDR3 DNA reads TGTGCCAGCAGTCAAAGGCCGACTGAAGCTTTCTTT.

Remarks on this clone: The sample has other DNA sequences that encode this CDR3 too. The chain couples TRBV2 to TRBJ1-3, with TRBD1 as a possible D gene (6 bases). Germline V gene data show CDR1 as SNHLY and CDR2 as FYNNEI. The V end was cut by 6 bases, the J end by 1 base, with 7 bases between. CDR3 length: 13 residues. As DNA, the CDR3 is TGTGCCAGCAGACAGGGATCTGGAAACACCATATATTTT. Protein sequence: CASRQGSGNTIYF.

The chain couples TRBV7-2 to TRBJ2-2; D not resolved. Trimming left V 5 bases short and J 1 base short, with 14 bases between. The CDR3 sequence is 16 residues long. CDR1 and CDR2 from the germline V gene are SGHTA and FQGNSA. The CDR3 bases are TGTGCCAGCAGCCGCGTAAACACATTGAACACCGGGGAGCTGTTTTTT. Translation gives CASSRVNTLNTGELFF. The whole variable domain, filled in from reference TRBV7-2 and TRBJ2-2, reads GAGVSQSPSNKVTEKGKDVELRCDPISGHTALYWYRQSLGQGLEFLIYFQGNSAPDKSGLPSDRFSAERTGGSVSTLTIQRTQQEDSAVYLCASSRVNTLNTGELFFGEGSRLTVL.

The V call is TRBV5-1, the J call TRBJ2-3; D possibly matches TRBD1 or TRBD2 (6 bases each). Per germline, CDR1 SGHRS and CDR2 YFSETQ. The CDR3 covers 14 residues. Trimming removed 4 bases at V and 5 bases at J, with 14 bases between. The CDR3 bases are TGCGCCAGCAGCACAGGGAGGTCTGAAGATACGCAGTATTTT. It specifies CASSTGRSEDTQYF.

The chain uses TRBV20-1 and TRBJ2-3; 7 nucleotides line up with TRBD2. CDR1 DFQATT and CDR2 SNEGSKA come from the germline V gene (reference sequence). J lost 1 base, V lost 3 bases, and 16 bases had no gene match. The CDR3 runs to 18 residues. The CDR3 loop reads CSASSSGASGRGTDTQYF. CDR3 bases: TGCAGTGCTAGTTCGAGCGGGGCTAGCGGAAGGGGCACAGATACGCAGTATTTT.

This clone was seen only once. Other DNA sequences from this sample encode an identical CDR3 as well. The chain joins TRBV20-1 to TRBJ2-7; TRBD2 matches at 9 bases. The CDR3 covers 14 residues. CDR1 and CDR2 from the germline V gene are DFQATT and SNEGSKA (reference sequence). V lost 3 bases, J lost 0 bases, and 3 bases stayed unmatched. The CDR3: CSASSGGLSYEQYF. In DNA form, the CDR3 reads TGCAGTGCTAGTAGCGGGGGCCTCTCCTACGAGCAGTACTTC.

The chain joins TRBV15 to TRBJ2-1; 11 bases align to TRBD1. V shed 4 bases, J shed 5 bases, and the junction held 7 bases outside the gene matches. The CDR3 has 16 residues. In germline, CDR1 is LNHNV, CDR2 YYDKDF (reference sequence). The CDR3 nucleotides are TGTGCCACCAGCAAAGGTACGGGACAGGGGGACAATGAGCAGTTCTTC. Translating gives CATSKGTGQGDNEQFF. The full variable domain, rest sourced from reference TRBV15 and TRBJ2-1, is DAMVIQNPRYQVTQFGKPVTLSCSQTLNHNVMYWYQQKSSQAPKLLFHYYDKDFNNEADTPDNFQSRRPNTSFCFLDIRSPGLGDTAMYLCATSKGTGQGDNEQFFGPGTRLTVL.

The V gene is TRBV24-1, the J gene TRBJ2-2; 9 nucleotides line up with TRBD2. The V gene's germline CDR1 is KGHDR and CDR2 SFDVKD. This CDR3 has 16 amino acids. The V and J ends lost 2 bases and 7 bases, in that order; junction bases with no gene match: 7. CDR3 sequence (DNA): TGTGCCACCAGTGATTCGGGACTAGCCTTCGGCGGGGAGCTGTTTTTT. Residues: CATSDSGLAFGGELFF.

The gene calls are TRBV3-1 (or the pseudogene TRBV3-2) and TRBJ1-6; tentatively, D is TRBD1 (6 bases). This CDR3 has 17 residues. V was cut by 4 bases and J by 9 bases, with 22 bases left in between. Germline loops: CDR1 LGHDT, CDR2 YNNKEL (reference sequence). This CDR3 is CASSPSIQIGGSSPLHF. As DNA, the CDR3 is TGTGCCAGCAGCCCTTCGATCCAAATTGGGGGCTCTTCACCCCTCCACTTT.

This clone was found once. The chain couples TRBV5-6 to TRBJ2-7; 8 nucleotides line up with TRBD1. The CDR3 runs 16 residues. V lost 1 base to trimming and J lost 2 bases; unmatched junction nucleotides: 8. Germline-derived CDR1 and CDR2 are SGHDT and YYEEEE. CDR3 residues: CASSLWWAQGAYEQYF. CDR3 DNA: TGTGCCAGCAGCTTGTGGTGGGCACAGGGGGCCTACGAGCAGTACTTC.

V and J are TRBV28 and TRBJ2-2; tentative D call: TRBD1 (5 bases). The CDR3 covers 14 residues. Germline loops: CDR1 MDHEN, CDR2 SYDVKM. Trimming removed 6 bases at V and 4 bases at J, with 12 bases between. The DNA for the CDR3 is TGTGCCAGCAGCTTAGGGGTTGGCACCGGGGAGCTGTTTTTT. Amino acids: CASSLGVGTGELFF. Drawing the rest from reference TRBV28 and TRBJ2-2, the complete variable domain is DVKVTQSSRYLVKRTGEKVFLECVQDMDHENMFWYRQDPGLGLRLIYFSYDVKMKEKGDIPEGYSVSREKKERFSLILESASTNQTSMYLCASSLGVGTGELFFGEGSRLTVL.

The chain carries TRBV21-1 and TRBJ1-4; no check of the table's D call, TRBD1, against the DNA was made. TRBV21-1 is marked as a pseudogene. This CDR3 spans 16 amino acids. In nucleotides, the CDR3 is TGTGCCAGCAGCATTATATTAGGGACAGGGATTGGAAAACTGTTTTTT. Protein product: CASSIILGTGIGKLFF.

The rearrangement uses TRBV13 and TRBJ1-2; TRBD1 agrees at 11 bases. This CDR3 has 16 residues. Unmatched junction bases numbered 12, after V lost 5 bases and J lost 7 bases. CDR1 is PRHDT and CDR2 is FYEKMQ in the germline V gene (reference sequence). The DNA for the CDR3 is TGTGCCAGCAGCCCTCGATACGGACAGGGGGCGGGTGGCTACACCTTC. This gives the protein CASSPRYGQGAGGYTF.

The rearrangement links TRBV12-3 or TRBV12-4 to TRBJ1-5; D is undetermined. V dropped 5 bases and J dropped 6 bases, with 11 bases sitting between them. CDR3 size: 13 residues. In DNA form, the CDR3 reads TGTGCCAGCAGTAACCCCCCCGGTCAGCCCCAGCATTTT. Protein product: CASSNPPGQPQHF.

J is TRBJ1-2 and V is TRBV7-9, with D possibly TRBD1 on 5 matching bases. Trimming left V 4 bases short and J 5 bases short, with 11 bases between. The CDR3 spans 13 residues. Germline V gene data show CDR1 as SEHNR and CDR2 as FQNEAQ (reference sequence). CDR3 coding DNA: TGTGCCAGCAGCTCCGGGACGGATTATGGCTACACCTTC. Translation: CASSSGTDYGYTF.

In this sample, this clone turned up once. The chain links TRBV28 to TRBJ2-3; D uncertain. This CDR3 region has 14 residues. V lost 8 bases and J 2 bases, leaving 14 bases between the germline ends. The germline V gene encodes CDR1 MDHEN and CDR2 SYDVKM. The CDR3 loop is CASALAAYTDTQYF. The CDR3 region has the DNA TGTGCCAGCGCCCTCGCAGCCTACACAGATACGCAGTATTTT.

The genes are TRBV2 and TRBJ1-3; D is perhaps TRBD1 (5 bases). The V end lost 7 bases, the J end lost 2 bases, and 9 bases lay between the germline ends. The germline V gene encodes CDR1 SNHLY and CDR2 FYNNEI. This CDR3 region has 13 residues. The chain's CDR3 is CASNMGPGNTIYF. Here the CDR3 DNA reads TGTGCCAGCAACATGGGACCTGGAAACACCATATATTTT.

In this sample, this clone turned up a few times. The V gene is TRBV27, the J gene TRBJ1-6; D is unresolved. CDR1 is MNHEY and CDR2 is SMNVEV in the germline V gene (reference sequence). The CDR3 totals 12 residues. The ends were cut back, 6 bases at V and 12 bases at J, with 12 bases in the middle. This CDR3 is CASSIRVRPLHF. The CDR3 DNA is TGTGCCAGCAGCATACGGGTCAGACCCCTCCACTTT.

The J gene is TRBJ2-2, the V gene TRBV4-2, with 9 bases lining up with TRBD2. The CDR3 runs 17 residues. Losses at the gene ends were 0 bases for V and 4 bases for J; bases not matched to a gene: 6. In germline, CDR1 is LGHNA, CDR2 YNFKEQ. The CDR3 nucleotides are TGTGCCAGCAGCCAAGAGGTGCTAGCGGGGCGCACCGGGGAGCTGTTTTTT. Amino acids: CASSQEVLAGRTGELFF.

In its sample, this clone was seen a few times. The chain employs TRBV2 and TRBJ2-1; D may be TRBD1 (5 bases). Germline V gives CDR1 SNHLY, CDR2 FYNNEI. V was clipped by 6 bases and J by 2 bases, with 8 bases between them. There are 13 residues in the CDR3. CDR3 sequence reads: CASRQDPYNEQFF. CDR3 sequence (DNA): TGTGCCAGCAGACAGGATCCCTACAATGAGCAGTTCTTC.

V usage is TRBV3-1 (or the pseudogene TRBV3-2) and J usage is TRBJ2-1; 10 bases line up with TRBD2. The germline CDR1 and CDR2 sequences are LGHDT and YNNKEL (reference sequence). The V segment lost 0 bases and the J segment 4 bases; nucleotides outside the gene matches: 9. CDR3 length equals 18 residues. The CDR3 region is CASSQDFPGAGGYNEQFF. CDR3 sequence (DNA): TGTGCCAGCAGCCAAGACTTCCCGGGAGCGGGGGGGTACAATGAGCAGTTCTTC.